Listed below are T cell receptor beta chains from one sample, sequenced in a study of shared clonotypes between healthy human individuals. Using immunoSEQ multiplex PCR, the repertoire was profiled, and TCRdb retains in-frame clones only, with some absent. The profile shows approximately 2.4 million clones, 90% to 96% of them singletons. Specimen: naive CD4+ T cells sorted from blood. The receptors derive from a young man in good health. The CDR3 runs from the conserved cysteine through the conserved F or W. D genes are given only for firm matches. Some rows have no size entry. The others give once, few or many, or a class for an expanded clone.

clone_size d_call j_call v_call cdr3_nt cdr3_aa
. . TRBJ2-7 TRBV6-6 TGTGCCAGCAGACGACAGGCCTCCTACGAGCAGTACTTC CASRRQASYEQYF
. . TRBJ2-7 TRBV28 TGTGCCAGCAGTGATACTAGCTCCCGGGACTACGAGCAGTACTTC CASSDTSSRDYEQYF
. . TRBJ2-3 TRBV11-1 TGTGCCAGCAGCTTGGCAGGGCCTACGCAGTATTTT CASSLAGPTQYF
. . TRBJ1-2 TRBV7-2 TGTGCCAGCAGCAAGGGGGGAGGGAACTATGGCTACACCTTC CASSKGGGNYGYTF
. TRBD2 TRBJ2-7 TRBV6-5 TGTGCCAGCAGCCCCAGGACTAGCATAGTCTACGAGCAGTACTTC CASSPRTSIVYEQYF
. . TRBJ1-2 TRBV4-1 TGCGCCAGCAGCCTCGAGGCGGGCCCTAACTATGGCTACACCTTC CASSLEAGPNYGYTF
. TRBD2 TRBJ2-7 TRBV7-2 TGTGCCAGCAGCTTAGGCGGGGGTTACGAGCAGTACTTC CASSLGGGYEQYF
. . TRBJ1-4 TRBV28 TGTGCCAGCCGAAGGGGGGGTTCTAATGAAAAACTGTTTTTT CASRRGGSNEKLFF
. . TRBJ1-6 TRBV19 TGTGCCAGTAGTAAAGGCGGATATAATTCACCCCTCCACTTT CASSKGGYNSPLHF
. . TRBJ2-1 TRBV6-1 TGTGCCAGCAGTGAAAACAGAAACAATGAGCAGTTCTTC CASSENRNNEQFF
. TRBD1 TRBJ1-5 TRBV6-1 TGTGCCAGCAGTGTACTGGGACAGCTCAATCAGCCCCAGCATTTT CASSVLGQLNQPQHF
. . TRBJ1-2 TRBV18 TGTGCCAGCTCACCAACGCAGGGGAACTATGGCTACACCTTC CASSPTQGNYGYTF
. TRBD1 TRBJ2-7 TRBV6-1 TGTGCCAGCAGGGGGACAGCTTTTACCTACGAGCAGTACTTC CASRGTAFTYEQYF
. . TRBJ2-5 TRBV5-1 TGCGCCAGCAGAAGGGTTGGGGAGACCCAGTACTTC CASRRVGETQYF
. . TRBJ2-7 TRBV6-1 TGTGCCAGCAATGAAGCAGGACCCCTCTACGAGCAGTACTTC CASNEAGPLYEQYF
. TRBD1 TRBJ1-2 TRBV12-5 TGTGCTAGTGGTTTGGTACTGTTTCGACCGGGACAGGGGCCACCTAAGACCTATGGCTACACCTTC CASGLVLFRPGQGPPKTYGYTF
. TRBD1 TRBJ2-7 TRBV5-1 TGCGCCAGCAGCTCACAACAGGGGTCGCCGGGGGAGCAGTACTTC CASSSQQGSPGEQYF
. TRBD2 TRBJ2-1 TRBV10-1 TGCGCCAGCAGTGAGCGGGAGGGCCGTGAGCAGTTCTTC CASSEREGREQFF
once . TRBJ2-2 TRBV19 TGTGCCAGTACCGAAGCAGGGGCGGTCGCCGGGGAGCTGTTTTTT CASTEAGAVAGELFF
. . TRBJ2-7 TRBV28 TGTGCCAGCAGTCCACAGGGATCCGAGCAGTACTTC CASSPQGSEQYF
. . TRBJ2-1 TRBV7-3 TGTGCCAGCAGCTTAACGTCTGGGGGGCGAATCAACAATGAGCAGTTCTTC CASSLTSGGRINNEQFF
. TRBD1 TRBJ1-6 TRBV18 TGTGCCAGCTCACCTACCGGGACAGAATATTCACCCCTCCACTTT CASSPTGTEYSPLHF
. TRBD1 TRBJ2-1 TRBV5-1 TGCGCCAGCAGCCCCGGGGACAGGGGGGACAATGAGCAGTTCTTC CASSPGDRGDNEQFF
. . TRBJ2-7 TRBV5-4 TGTGCCAGCAGCTCTGCGGGGTACGAGCAGTACTTC CASSSAGYEQYF
. . TRBJ1-1 TRBV28 TGTGCCAGCAGGTCATCATGGAGGAACACTGAAGCTTTCTTT CASRSSWRNTEAFF
. . TRBJ2-2 TRBV10-1 TGCGCCAGCAGAGGACACCTGAACACCGGGGAGCTGTTTTTT CASRGHLNTGELFF
. TRBD1 TRBJ1-2 TRBV27 TGTGCCACCCGTGGACAGGGACGTTTCGGCTATGGCTACACCTTC CATRGQGRFGYGYTF
. . TRBJ1-2 TRBV5-1 TGCGCCAGCAGCTTGGAAAGCCCCTACTATGGCTACACCTTC CASSLESPYYGYTF
once TRBD2 TRBJ2-1 TRBV9 TGTGCCAGCAGCGTAGATGATGCGGGGGGCTCCTACAATGAGCAGTTCTTC CASSVDDAGGSYNEQFF
. . TRBJ1-5 TRBV28 TGTGCCAGCAGTTCCTGGAGTAAATCTCAGCCCCAGCATTTT CASSSWSKSQPQHF
. TRBD1 TRBJ1-5 TRBV28 TGTGCCAGCAGTTTGTATGGGACAGGGGCTCAGCCCCAGCATTTT CASSLYGTGAQPQHF
. TRBD1 TRBJ1-3 TRBV10-3 TGTGCCATCAGTGGGACAGGGGGCCTTGGAAACACCATATATTTT CAISGTGGLGNTIYF
. . TRBJ2-3 TRBV5-5 TGTGCCAGCACCATAGGAACGGTCACAGATACGCAGTATTTT CASTIGTVTDTQYF
. TRBD1 TRBJ1-3 TRBV7-9 TGTGCCAGCAGCTCTAGGGACAGTCACTCTGGAAACACCATATATTTT CASSSRDSHSGNTIYF
once . TRBJ2-1 TRBV7-9 TGTGCCAGCAGCCCTCCGGGGGCAAATGAGCAGTTCTTC CASSPPGANEQFF
. . TRBJ2-3 TRBV27 TGTGCCAGCGCTAGAAACACAGATACGCAGTATTTT CASARNTDTQYF
. TRBD2 TRBJ2-7 TRBV14 TGTGCCAGCAGCCGAAGCGGACTAGCGGATAGCTCCTACGAGCAGTACTTC CASSRSGLADSSYEQYF
. TRBD1 TRBJ2-7 TRBV28 TGTGCCAGCAGTTTATCCTCGATCGACAGGGGTCTTTACGAGCAGTACTTC CASSLSSIDRGLYEQYF
. TRBD2 TRBJ2-1 TRBV15 TGTGCCACCTCCGGGGCGAGCGGGGGATACAATGAGCAGTTCTTC CATSGASGGYNEQFF
. . TRBJ1-1 TRBV30 TGTGCCTGGAGTGTTATCCGGGGGACCGCAATCTTTTCCAACACTGAAGCTTTCTTT CAWSVIRGTAIFSNTEAFF
. . TRBJ2-5 TRBV11-2 TGTGCCAGCAGCTTCCGGGACGGCCCACAGGAGACCCAGTACTTC CASSFRDGPQETQYF
once TRBD1 TRBJ2-6 TRBV28 TGTGCCAGCAGTTTTTGGGGACAGGGGAAGTCTGGGGCCAACGTCCTGACTTTC CASSFWGQGKSGANVLTF
. . TRBJ1-2 TRBV19 TGTGCCAGTAGTATTGGGTTCGGGCGCACGACCGGGTTGGTCTATGGCTACACCTTC CASSIGFGRTTGLVYGYTF
. . TRBJ1-2 TRBV19 TGTGCCAGTAATAATGGCTACACCTTC CASNNGYTF
. . TRBJ1-5 TRBV28 TGTGCCAGCAGTACACCCGTGGCGGGGAGCAATCAGCCCCAGCATTTT CASSTPVAGSNQPQHF
. TRBD1 TRBJ2-7 TRBV12-5 TGTGCTAGTGCTTTGACAGGGGGTGACGAGCAGTACTTC CASALTGGDEQYF
few . TRBJ2-2 TRBV30 TGTGCCTGGAGCAGGGAGTCGACCGGGGAGCTGTTTTTT CAWSRESTGELFF
. . TRBJ2-4 TRBV10-1 TGCGCCAGCAGTGAGCACAGGGAAGCCAAAAACATTCAGTACTTC CASSEHREAKNIQYF
once . TRBJ1-1 TRBV6-1 TGTGCCAGCAGTGAAGCCGGGGGAATTATGTACACTGAAGCTTTCTTT CASSEAGGIMYTEAFF
. . TRBJ2-6 TRBV9 TGTGCCAGCAGCGTAGCACCAGGGGCCCGCTCTGGGGCCAACGTCCTGACTTTC CASSVAPGARSGANVLTF
once . TRBJ1-5 TRBV7-8 TGTGCCAGCAGTTCTACAGCCTTGGCCCAGCATTTT CASSSTALAQHF